The sequence of this T cell receptor beta chain was determined in a study of spatial heterogeneity in lung cancer. The study, taken as a whole, reports: Tumor T-cell coverage was an estimated 7% or so for alpha and 13% for beta chains. The numbers of ubiquitous and regional expanded TCRs correlated with ubiquitous and regional nonsynonymous mutations, respectively. For expanded intratumoral alpha and beta TCRs, counts tracked tumor mutation counts.

The time point denotes: sample taken at primary tumor resection. The input material, whole RNA from tumor, nontumor lung or frozen PBMC, was sequenced unsorted. The CDR3 spans 13 residues. The J segment lost 7 bases and the V segment lost 6 bases, leaving 9 bases of the junction unmatched. The germline CDR1 and CDR2 sequences are DFQATT and SNEGSKA (reference sequence). This clonotype was seen repeatedly, ten times or more. No antigen is known for it. TCR cDNA molecules each had a unique molecular identifier. TCRdb reanalysed the 5' RACE reads using MiXCR and keeps one entry per CDR3 protein. The sample lists about 10,000 distinct CDR3 sequences, about 8.5% occurring once.

This TCR came from a male donor with early-stage non-small cell lung cancer. The chain links TRBV20-1 to TRBJ2-3; 8 bases are shared with TRBD1. The sequenced sample was lung tumor tissue, obtained at surgery. CDR3 amino acids: CSAGQGNRNTQYF. The CDR3, as DNA: TGCAGTGCAGGACAGGGAAACAGAAATACGCAGTATTTT.